A selection of T cell receptor beta chains follows, all from one sample in a study of blood T cell repertoires in COVID-19. The data were produced by immunoSEQ multiplex PCR, yet TCRdb's version contains in-frame clones alone and is incomplete. The sample includes some 180,000 clones, about 75% of them seen just once. Sequencing was carried out using peripheral blood. The receptor source for this set is a woman aged 50 to 65 with active or convalescent COVID-19. Each CDR3 is given with its conserved first and last residue. The order of the fields is CDR3 DNA, CDR3 protein, D gene, V gene, clone size, J gene. D genes are given only for firm matches. Size values are once, few and many counts, or a class for expanded clones, and some rows have none.

CDR3 DNA: TGTGCCAGCAGAGTGACTAGCGGGAGCTACGAGCAGTACTTC; CDR3 protein: CASRVTSGSYEQYF; D gene: TRBD2; V gene: TRBV2; clone size: .; J gene: TRBJ2-7
CDR3 DNA: TGTGCCATCAGTGAAAAGCGGGGGGATTCGGAGACCCAGTACTTC; CDR3 protein: CAISEKRGDSETQYF; D gene: TRBD2; V gene: TRBV10-3; clone size: .; J gene: TRBJ2-5
CDR3 DNA: TGCAGCGTAGAGGAGAACTATGGCTACACCTTC; CDR3 protein: CSVEENYGYTF; D gene: .; V gene: TRBV29-1; clone size: .; J gene: TRBJ1-2
CDR3 DNA: TGTGCCTGGAGTGGGGACAGGGGTGGACAGCCCCAGCATTTT; CDR3 protein: CAWSGDRGGQPQHF; D gene: TRBD1; V gene: TRBV30; clone size: .; J gene: TRBJ1-5
CDR3 DNA: TGTGCCAGCAGCCTAATTCGGGGGGATGGCTACACCTTC; CDR3 protein: CASSLIRGDGYTF; D gene: .; V gene: TRBV13; clone size: .; J gene: TRBJ1-2
CDR3 DNA: TGTGCCAGCAGCTTGGCAAGCGGGGGGCCTACAGATACGCAGTATTTT; CDR3 protein: CASSLASGGPTDTQYF; D gene: TRBD2; V gene: TRBV5-4; clone size: .; J gene: TRBJ2-3
CDR3 DNA: TGTGCCAGTAGTGTTCGACAGGGGGTAATGAACACTGAAGCTTTCTTT; CDR3 protein: CASSVRQGVMNTEAFF; D gene: TRBD1; V gene: TRBV19; clone size: few; J gene: TRBJ1-1
CDR3 DNA: TGTGCCAGCAGTTCCCCAAAGTGGGGACAGGGGGGTTATACGCAGTATTTT; CDR3 protein: CASSSPKWGQGGYTQYF; D gene: TRBD1; V gene: TRBV28; clone size: .; J gene: TRBJ2-3
CDR3 DNA: TGCGCCAGCAGCCAAGATAGGGAGTCCTACAATGAGCAGTTCTTC; CDR3 protein: CASSQDRESYNEQFF; D gene: .; V gene: TRBV4-3; clone size: .; J gene: TRBJ2-1
CDR3 DNA: TGTGCCAGCACCCCACCATTAGGGGTAAGCTCTGGAAACACCATATATTTT; CDR3 protein: CASTPPLGVSSGNTIYF; D gene: .; V gene: TRBV25-1; clone size: .; J gene: TRBJ1-3
CDR3 DNA: TGTGCCAGCAGTGAGGGACAATACACTGAAGCTTTCTTT; CDR3 protein: CASSEGQYTEAFF; D gene: .; V gene: TRBV2; clone size: .; J gene: TRBJ1-1
CDR3 DNA: TGTGCCAGCAGTTACTCGGGACAGATGAACACTGAAGCTTTCTTT; CDR3 protein: CASSYSGQMNTEAFF; D gene: TRBD1; V gene: TRBV6-5; clone size: .; J gene: TRBJ1-1
CDR3 DNA: TGCGCCAGCAGCCAAGAGGGGACACTTGGCTACACCTTC; CDR3 protein: CASSQEGTLGYTF; D gene: .; V gene: TRBV4-3; clone size: .; J gene: TRBJ1-2
CDR3 DNA: TGTGCCAGCTCACCGGGACAGGGGAGAGATGAAAAACTGTTTTTT; CDR3 protein: CASSPGQGRDEKLFF; D gene: TRBD1; V gene: TRBV18; clone size: few; J gene: TRBJ1-4
CDR3 DNA: TGTGCCATCAGCGGGGGACAGGGGAGGACAGATACGCAGTATTTT; CDR3 protein: CAISGGQGRTDTQYF; D gene: TRBD1; V gene: TRBV10-3; clone size: .; J gene: TRBJ2-3
CDR3 DNA: TGTGCCAGCAGTTACGGGGGACAGGGGACCTACGAGCAGTACTTC; CDR3 protein: CASSYGGQGTYEQYF; D gene: TRBD1; V gene: TRBV6-6; clone size: .; J gene: TRBJ2-7
CDR3 DNA: TGTGCCAGCAGGGTAATGGGCGCAACTAATGAAAAACTGTTTTTT; CDR3 protein: CASRVMGATNEKLFF; D gene: .; V gene: TRBV6-5; clone size: .; J gene: TRBJ1-4
CDR3 DNA: TGTGCCAGCAGTTTTGACAGGCCCCCAAATTCACCCCTCCACTTT; CDR3 protein: CASSFDRPPNSPLHF; D gene: .; V gene: TRBV27; clone size: .; J gene: TRBJ1-6
CDR3 DNA: TGCGCCAGCATGGGGGGACTCTCTGGGGCCAACGTCCTGACTTTC; CDR3 protein: CASMGGLSGANVLTF; D gene: .; V gene: TRBV5-1; clone size: .; J gene: TRBJ2-6
CDR3 DNA: TGTGCCAGCTCACTTGGGCCCAGCTACAATGAGCAGTTCTTC; CDR3 protein: CASSLGPSYNEQFF; D gene: .; V gene: TRBV18; clone size: .; J gene: TRBJ2-1
CDR3 DNA: TGTGCCAGCAGCCAGCGGGGGGTCCACAATGAGCAGTTCTTC; CDR3 protein: CASSQRGVHNEQFF; D gene: TRBD2; V gene: TRBV3-1/TRBV3-2; clone size: .; J gene: TRBJ2-1
CDR3 DNA: TGTGCCAGCAGCCCTTTCCTACAGGGGGCATACGAGCAGTACTTC; CDR3 protein: CASSPFLQGAYEQYF; D gene: TRBD1; V gene: TRBV11-2; clone size: .; J gene: TRBJ2-7
CDR3 DNA: TGTGCCAGCAGTTTATTGGGGGCCCCAGCTTTCTTT; CDR3 protein: CASSLLGAPAFF; D gene: .; V gene: TRBV27; clone size: .; J gene: TRBJ1-1
CDR3 DNA: TGTGCCAGCAGCTTTGGGACAGGGGGTAAATACGAGCAGTACTTC; CDR3 protein: CASSFGTGGKYEQYF; D gene: TRBD1; V gene: TRBV7-9; clone size: .; J gene: TRBJ2-7
CDR3 DNA: TGTGCCAGCAGGGCTAATTCACCCCTCCACTTT; CDR3 protein: CASRANSPLHF; D gene: .; V gene: TRBV28; clone size: few; J gene: TRBJ1-6
CDR3 DNA: TGTGCCAGCAGCTTAAGGGGCGGGATCAAAGAGACCCAGTACTTC; CDR3 protein: CASSLRGGIKETQYF; D gene: .; V gene: TRBV7-3; clone size: .; J gene: TRBJ2-5
CDR3 DNA: TGTGCTAGTGGTTTACCGGGGAAGGCAGATACGCAGTATTTT; CDR3 protein: CASGLPGKADTQYF; D gene: .; V gene: TRBV12-5; clone size: .; J gene: TRBJ2-3
CDR3 DNA: TGTGCCAGCAGCCCCGGGACTACCTCTACAGATACGCAGTATTTT; CDR3 protein: CASSPGTTSTDTQYF; D gene: TRBD2; V gene: TRBV3-1/TRBV3-2; clone size: once; J gene: TRBJ2-3
CDR3 DNA: TGTGCCAGTAGTCAAGGGGGCCTCACAGATACGCAGTATTTT; CDR3 protein: CASSQGGLTDTQYF; D gene: TRBD1; V gene: TRBV19; clone size: .; J gene: TRBJ2-3
CDR3 DNA: TGTGCCAGTAGTCCCACCGGGACTAGCGGCTCCTACGAGCAGTACTTC; CDR3 protein: CASSPTGTSGSYEQYF; D gene: TRBD2; V gene: TRBV19; clone size: few; J gene: TRBJ2-7
CDR3 DNA: TGTGCCAGCCACACGGCGGGGGGGAGCGCCTACAATGAGCAGTTCTTC; CDR3 protein: CASHTAGGSAYNEQFF; D gene: TRBD2; V gene: TRBV5-4; clone size: few; J gene: TRBJ2-1
CDR3 DNA: TGTGCCAGCAGCCCCGGACAGGGGGAAGTGACGCAGTATTTT; CDR3 protein: CASSPGQGEVTQYF; D gene: TRBD1; V gene: TRBV7-2; clone size: .; J gene: TRBJ2-3
CDR3 DNA: TGTGCCAGCAGTCGACAGGGGGGCACCTACGAGCAGTACTTC; CDR3 protein: CASSRQGGTYEQYF; D gene: TRBD1; V gene: TRBV27; clone size: .; J gene: TRBJ2-7
CDR3 DNA: TGTGCCTGGGGACAGTTAAATAGCAATCAGCCCCAGCATTTT; CDR3 protein: CAWGQLNSNQPQHF; D gene: .; V gene: TRBV30; clone size: .; J gene: TRBJ1-5
CDR3 DNA: TGTGCCTGGAGTGTCGTAGCGGGCAATGAGCAGTTCTTC; CDR3 protein: CAWSVVAGNEQFF; D gene: TRBD2; V gene: TRBV30; clone size: .; J gene: TRBJ2-1
CDR3 DNA: TGTGCCAGCAGGGATCAGGGGTACGATGGCTACACCTTC; CDR3 protein: CASRDQGYDGYTF; D gene: .; V gene: TRBV6-6; clone size: .; J gene: TRBJ1-2
CDR3 DNA: TGTGCCAGCAGCCGGACAGGCCAAGAGACCCAGTACTTC; CDR3 protein: CASSRTGQETQYF; D gene: TRBD1; V gene: TRBV11-2; clone size: .; J gene: TRBJ2-5
CDR3 DNA: TGTGCCAGCAGCCCACCAGGCCATAGCTCCTACAATGAGCAGTTCTTC; CDR3 protein: CASSPPGHSSYNEQFF; D gene: .; V gene: TRBV7-9; clone size: few; J gene: TRBJ2-1
CDR3 DNA: TGTGCCAGCAGCCAGGGGGGATCCACTGAAGCTTTCTTT; CDR3 protein: CASSQGGSTEAFF; D gene: TRBD1; V gene: TRBV7-3; clone size: .; J gene: TRBJ1-1
CDR3 DNA: TGTGCCAGCAGCGTAGGTCTTGCGAGGGATTCACCCCTCCACTTT; CDR3 protein: CASSVGLARDSPLHF; D gene: .; V gene: TRBV7-2; clone size: .; J gene: TRBJ1-6
CDR3 DNA: TGTGCCAGCAGCTCCACTAGCGGGAGTTCGGATGAGCAGTTCTTC; CDR3 protein: CASSSTSGSSDEQFF; D gene: TRBD2; V gene: TRBV7-3; clone size: .; J gene: TRBJ2-1
CDR3 DNA: TGTGCCAGCAGCTTGGTCCGGGAGCTCGCTGAAGCTTTCTTT; CDR3 protein: CASSLVRELAEAFF; D gene: .; V gene: TRBV5-6; clone size: .; J gene: TRBJ1-1
CDR3 DNA: TGCGCCAGCAGTGAGAAGGTAGCGGGACTAGCCAAAAACATTCAGTACTTC; CDR3 protein: CASSEKVAGLAKNIQYF; D gene: TRBD2; V gene: TRBV10-2; clone size: .; J gene: TRBJ2-4
CDR3 DNA: TGTGCCAGCAGAAGGGGACAGGGGGCGCTAGCTGAGCAGTTCTTC; CDR3 protein: CASRRGQGALAEQFF; D gene: TRBD1; V gene: TRBV27; clone size: .; J gene: TRBJ2-1